Following are 24 T cell receptor beta chains from one sample sequenced in a study of T cell responses to AZD1222 COVID-19 vaccine. Profiled with immunoSEQ multiplex PCR; TCRdb holds only in-frame clones, not every one. This sample has over 70,000 clones, with approximately 90% found just once. The input for sequencing was peripheral blood, taken 28 days after the second AZD1222 dose. All receptors derive from an adult who received the AZD1222 COVID-19 vaccine.

About this clone itself: A junction boundary mismatches the germline segment, possibly from a read error. The chain joins TRBV7-7 to TRBJ2-1; 12 nucleotides line up with TRBD1. The germline gives CDR1 SSHAT, CDR2 FNYEAQ (reference sequence). This CDR3 contains 15 residues. CDR3 sequence: CASSLGTGGGNEQFF. The CDR3 region has the DNA TGTGCTAGCAGCTTAGGGACAGGGGGCGGCAATGAGCAGTTCTTC.

The genes are TRBV6-4 and TRBJ1-1; D gene ambiguous. CDR1 MRHNA and CDR2 SNTAGT come from the germline V gene. The CDR3 spans 15 residues. The V gene lost 6 bases and the J gene lost 1 base, with 15 bases spanning the gap. CDR3 amino acids: CASRQNPTENTEAFF. The CDR3 region has the DNA TGTGCCAGCAGACAAAATCCGACGGAGAACACTGAAGCTTTCTTT.

The chain recombines TRBV5-1 with TRBJ2-3, with TRBD1 identical over 8 bases. This CDR3 is 15 amino acids long. J lost 1 base, V lost 3 bases, and 4 bases had no gene match. CDR1 is SGHRS and CDR2 is YFSETQ in the germline V gene. The CDR3 DNA follows: TGCGCCAGCAGCTGGGGACAGGCCCGCACAGATACGCAGTATTTT. It yields the protein CASSWGQARTDTQYF.

The rearrangement uses TRBV6-5 and TRBJ1-1, with D possibly being TRBD1 (6 bases). Between the trimmed V and J ends, which lost 6 bases and 6 bases, there was a span of 17 bases. Looked up from germline, CDR1 is MNHEY and CDR2 is SVGAGI. The CDR3 is made up of 14 amino acids. CDR3 loop: CASRRTAGIPEAFF. CDR3 in DNA: TGTGCCAGCAGACGGACAGCAGGAATCCCTGAAGCTTTCTTT.

The rearrangement links TRBV4-3 to TRBJ1-1; TRBD1 might be the D (6 bases). The CDR3 runs to 14 residues. Per the germline V gene, CDR1 is LGHNA and CDR2 is YSLEER. The V gene lost 0 bases and the J gene lost 1 base, with 6 bases spanning the gap. In DNA form, the CDR3 reads TGCGCCAGCAGCCAAGAACAGGGGAACACTGAAGCTTTCTTT. Its protein product is CASSQEQGNTEAFF.

The chain recombines TRBV11-3 with TRBJ2-2; D may match TRBD1 or TRBD2 (5 bases each). Germline CDR1 reads SGHNT; CDR2 reads YENEEA. CDR3 length: 15 residues. V lost 2 bases to trimming and J lost 4 bases, with 11 bases between them. CDR3 loop: CASSLYGGSTGELFF. DNA for the CDR3: TGTGCCAGCAGCTTATATGGGGGAAGCACCGGGGAGCTGTTTTTT.

This chain joins TRBV18 and TRBJ2-7, with no clear D. Germline loops: CDR1 KGHSH, CDR2 LQKENI. The CDR3 runs 15 residues. Between the trimmed V and J ends, which lost 3 bases and 6 bases, there was a span of 18 bases. CDR3 nucleotides: TGTGCCAGCTCACCCCGTAGTCTTCCCATGGGCGAGCAGTACTTC. Its protein product is CASSPRSLPMGEQYF.

This chain connects TRBV5-6 to TRBJ1-5; TRBD1 aligns across 10 bases. V shed 0 bases, J shed 7 bases, and the junction held 7 bases outside the gene matches. The CDR3 runs 16 residues. CDR1 and CDR2 (germline): SGHDT, YYEEEE. CDR3 nucleotides: TGTGCCAGCAGCTTGGCCGAGACAGGGGGCGAGCAGCCCCAGCATTTT. This sequence encodes CASSLAETGGEQPQHF.

The V gene is TRBV7-9, the J gene TRBJ1-5, with D possibly TRBD1 on 6 matching bases. V lost 5 bases, J lost 0 bases, and 11 bases lay in between. The CDR3 consists of 15 residues. CDR1 and CDR2 (germline): SEHNR, FQNEAQ (reference sequence). The CDR3 bases are TGTGCCAGCAGCAGCGGACAGTATAGCAATCAGCCCCAGCATTTT. Residues: CASSSGQYSNQPQHF.

The V gene is TRBV4-1, the J gene TRBJ1-1; D is unresolved. Germline V CDR1 and CDR2: MGHRA, YSYEKL. There are 15 residues in the CDR3. The V and J ends lost 0 bases and 4 bases respectively, with 12 bases between them. The CDR3 is CASSQESVLVTEAFF. CDR3 sequence (DNA): TGCGCCAGCAGCCAAGAATCGGTTCTGGTCACTGAAGCTTTCTTT.

This chain uses TRBV3-1 (or the pseudogene TRBV3-2) with TRBJ1-2; D perhaps matches TRBD1 (5 bases). The CDR3 covers 13 residues. Trimming pared 0 bases from V and 8 bases from J, leaving 10 bases between. From germline, CDR1 is LGHDT and CDR2 YNNKEL (reference sequence). CDR3 amino acids: CASSQDGGTGYTF. As DNA, the CDR3 is TGTGCCAGCAGCCAAGATGGAGGGACCGGCTACACCTTC.

The V gene is TRBV18, the J gene TRBJ1-5; a possible D gene is TRBD1 (5 bases). Germline V CDR1 and CDR2: KGHSH, LQKENI. The ends were cut back, 6 bases at V and 3 bases at J, with 12 bases in the middle. The CDR3 sequence is 14 residues long. The DNA for the CDR3 is TGTGCCAGCTCGGGGACGGCAAACAATCAGCCCCAGCATTTT. This sequence encodes CASSGTANNQPQHF. Full variable domain (remainder filled in from reference TRBV18 and TRBJ1-5): NAGVMQNPRHLVRRRGQEARLRCSPMKGHSHVYWYRQLPEEGLKFMVYLQKENIIDESGMPKERFSAEFPKEGPSILRIQQVVRGDSAAYFCASSGTANNQPQHFGDGTRLSIL.

This CDR3 reads CASSLYGGAIDTQYF. The CDR3 DNA reads TGTGCCAGCAGCTTATACGGGGGGGCAATAGATACGCAGTATTTT. The chain employs TRBV7-2 and TRBJ2-3; TRBD2 aligns across 8 bases. V was pared by 2 bases and J by 5 bases, with 6 bases of the junction left unmatched. This CDR3 contains 15 residues. The germline gives CDR1 SGHTA, CDR2 FQGNSA.

The gene calls are TRBV6-4 and TRBJ2-3, with D maybe TRBD2 (7 bases). The germline V gene encodes CDR1 MRHNA and CDR2 SNTAGT. Trimming took off 2 bases at V and 2 bases at J, with 8 bases between the two ends. The CDR3 runs 14 residues. The CDR3 loop reads CASSDGGATDTQYF. The CDR3 DNA follows: TGTGCCAGCAGTGACGGGGGGGCCACAGATACGCAGTATTTT.

V is TRBV5-4 and J is TRBJ2-5; D unresolved. Germline CDR1 SGHNT, CDR2 YYREEE (reference sequence). This CDR3 has 13 residues. The V end was cut by 3 bases, the J end by 4 bases, with 10 bases between. The CDR3 region is CASSSNRRETQYF. CDR3 nucleotides: TGTGCCAGCAGCTCAAACCGGAGAGAGACCCAGTACTTC.

The rearrangement joins TRBV4-1 to TRBJ2-3; 11 bases match TRBD2. This CDR3 spans 14 amino acids. The V and J ends lost 2 bases and 6 bases, in that order; junction bases with no gene match: 1. Germline V CDR1 and CDR2: MGHRA, YSYEKL. CDR3: CASSQLAGGDTQYF. The CDR3 DNA is TGCGCCAGCAGCCAACTAGCGGGGGGTGATACGCAGTATTTT.

V and J are TRBV4-3 and TRBJ2-7; 9 bases are a match to TRBD1. From germline, CDR1 is LGHNA and CDR2 YSLEER. The CDR3 extends over 14 amino acids. Germline trimming cut 1 base from V and 4 bases from J; bases unmatched to any gene: 2. The CDR3 here is CASSQGTGEYEQYF. Here the CDR3 DNA reads TGCGCCAGCAGCCAAGGGACAGGGGAGTACGAGCAGTACTTC.

This chain's CDR3 is CASSSFGTYEQYF. Written as DNA, the CDR3 is TGTGCCAGCAGCTCCTTCGGAACCTACGAGCAGTACTTC. V and J are TRBV5-4 and TRBJ2-7, with D unresolved. The V and J ends lost 3 bases and 2 bases respectively, with 9 bases between them. Germline lookup yields CDR1 SGHNT and CDR2 YYREEE (reference sequence). This CDR3 spans 13 amino acids.

CDR3 region: CASSVRTGGYGYTF. As DNA, the CDR3 is TGTGCCAGCAGCGTCCGGACGGGGGGCTATGGCTACACCTTC. This chain joins TRBV9 and TRBJ1-2; tentative D call: TRBD1 (5 bases). The CDR3 has 14 residues. Germline values: CDR1 SGDLS, CDR2 YYNGEE. V was clipped by 2 bases and J by 4 bases, with 12 bases between them.

This chain connects TRBV3-1 (or the pseudogene TRBV3-2) to TRBJ1-4, with D perhaps matching TRBD1 (5 bases). The V and J ends lost 5 bases and 0 bases respectively, with 31 bases between them. The CDR3 extends over 22 amino acids. Looked up from germline, CDR1 is LGHDT and CDR2 is YNNKEL (reference sequence). In DNA, the CDR3 is TGTGCCAGCAGCTTGCAGGGCGCCAGGGTCCACCCCAACTCTCCAACTAATGAAAAACTGTTTTTT. It is translated as CASSLQGARVHPNSPTNEKLFF.

There are a few counts of this clone. The genes are TRBV6-5 and TRBJ1-2, with TRBD1 identical over 9 bases. Losses at the gene ends were 7 bases for V and 6 bases for J; bases not matched to a gene: 9. The CDR3 spans 14 residues. CDR1 and CDR2 (germline): MNHEY, SVGAGI. The CDR3 reads CASKDRGSSHGYTF. The CDR3 DNA follows: TGTGCCAGCAAAGACAGGGGGTCAAGCCATGGCTACACCTTC.

The chain has TRBV6-5 and TRBJ2-5; 11 nucleotides match TRBD2. The junction had 8 bases not matched to a gene; V was cut back by 4 bases and J by 7 bases. Germline CDR1 reads MNHEY; CDR2 reads SVGAGI. The length of the CDR3 is 15 residues. The chain's CDR3 is CASSSVDGTSGTQYF. CDR3 coding DNA: TGTGCCAGCAGTTCGGTGGACGGGACTAGCGGGACCCAGTACTTC.

The chain carries TRBV6-5 and TRBJ1-6; D not resolved. Trimming left V 7 bases short and J 3 bases short, with 10 bases between. The CDR3 is made up of 14 amino acids. CDR1 and CDR2 (germline): MNHEY, SVGAGI. Written as DNA, the CDR3 is TGTGCCAGCACCCCCCGGGGCTATAATTCACCCCTCCACTTT. Amino acids: CASTPRGYNSPLHF.

This clone occurred a few times. The chain recombines TRBV15 with TRBJ1-2; D uncertain. The germline V gene has CDR1 LNHNV and CDR2 YYDKDF (reference sequence). The V end lost 7 bases, the J end lost 8 bases, and 17 bases lay between the germline ends. The CDR3 has 13 residues. The chain's CDR3 is CATTQGGKDGYTF. The CDR3 coding sequence is TGTGCCACCACACAAGGAGGGAAGGACGGCTACACCTTC.